This is a list of T cell receptor beta chains from one sample in a study of T cells in Graves' hyperthyroidism and ophthalmopathy. From the multiplex PCR reads, TCRdb called clonotypes with MiXCR, one entry per CDR3 protein. The data show about half a million distinct CDR3 sequences, with roughly 21% seen just once and 47% held by the top ten. Material: blood. Source of these receptors: a man aged 35 to 55 with Graves' ophthalmopathy. The CDR3 runs from the conserved cysteine through the conserved F or W. D genes are given only for firm matches. The listing skips clone size in some rows; elsewhere it reads once, few, many or a size class.

V: TRBV7-9
D: -
size: -
J: TRBJ1-1
DNA: TGTGCCAGCAGCCGAGGACAGCGAACGAACACTGAAGCTTTCTTT
CDR3: CASSRGQRTNTEAFF

V: TRBV6-1
D: TRBD1
size: few
J: TRBJ1-5
DNA: TGTGCCAGCTCGGACAGGGGGAATCAGCCCCAGCATTTT
CDR3: CASSDRGNQPQHF

V: TRBV3-1
D: -
size: -
J: TRBJ2-2
DNA: TGTGCCAGCACCTCTCGCCGGAACACCGGGGAGCTGTTTTTT
CDR3: CASTSRRNTGELFF

V: TRBV30
D: -
size: many
J: TRBJ2-5
DNA: TGTGCCTGGAGTGTAGACAGCGAGGTGGAGACCCAGTACTTC
CDR3: CAWSVDSEVETQYF

V: TRBV3-1
D: -
size: many
J: TRBJ1-1
DNA: TGTGCCAGCAGCCAAGACGTGCGGGGGGGCGCGAGCACTGAAGCTTTCTTT
CDR3: CASSQDVRGGASTEAFF

V: TRBV4-1
D: TRBD1
size: few
J: TRBJ2-7
DNA: TGCGCCAGCAGCGGACAGGACTACGAGCAGTACTTC
CDR3: CASSGQDYEQYF

V: TRBV7-9
D: TRBD2
size: few
J: TRBJ2-1
DNA: TGTGCCAGCAGCTCCCCCCGAGTTAGCGGGAGAAACCCCTACAATGAGCAGTTCTTC
CDR3: CASSSPRVSGRNPYNEQFF

V: TRBV27
D: -
size: many
J: TRBJ1-2
DNA: TGTGCCAGCAGCTCCGACAGCGCCTTTGGGTATGGCTACACCTTC
CDR3: CASSSDSAFGYGYTF

V: TRBV11-2
D: -
size: many
J: TRBJ1-2
DNA: TGTGCCAGCCGTACTAGCGAGGGTGGGCAGGGCATTGGCTACACCTTC
CDR3: CASRTSEGGQGIGYTF

V: TRBV20-1
D: -
size: many
J: TRBJ2-5
DNA: TGCAGTGCTAGAGGGGTCCAGGAGGAAGAGACCCAGTACTTC
CDR3: CSARGVQEEETQYF

V: TRBV18
D: TRBD1
size: many
J: TRBJ1-3
DNA: TGTGCCAGCTCACCATCGGGACAGTCCTCTGGAAACACCATATATTTT
CDR3: CASSPSGQSSGNTIYF

V: TRBV4-3
D: TRBD2
size: -
J: TRBJ2-5
DNA: TGCGCCAGCAGCCAAGGCCCTAGCGGGCTTGAAGAGACCCAGTACTTC
CDR3: CASSQGPSGLEETQYF

V: TRBV4-3
D: TRBD1
size: few
J: TRBJ2-4
DNA: TGCGCCAGCAGCCAAGGACAGGGGATTGGGGACATTCAGTACTTC
CDR3: CASSQGQGIGDIQYF

V: TRBV27
D: -
size: few
J: TRBJ2-3
DNA: TGTGCCAGCAGTTGGGGAGTTACAGATACGCAGTATTTT
CDR3: CASSWGVTDTQYF

V: TRBV19
D: -
size: -
J: TRBJ2-1
DNA: TGTGCCGGTAGTATGGCCAGGGGACGATACAATGAGCAGTTCTTC
CDR3: CAGSMARGRYNEQFF

V: TRBV20-1
D: TRBD1
size: many
J: TRBJ2-5
DNA: TGCAGTGCTTCTTTAGGGGACAGAACCCAGTACTTC
CDR3: CSASLGDRTQYF

V: TRBV6-1
D: -
size: -
J: TRBJ2-1
DNA: TGTGCCAGCCATTCACAGTTTAATTACTACAATGAGCAGTTCTTC
CDR3: CASHSQFNYYNEQFF

V: TRBV18
D: -
size: many
J: TRBJ2-1
DNA: TGTGCCAGCTCCCTAAAGGGAGGAGGCTACAATGAGCAGTTCTTC
CDR3: CASSLKGGGYNEQFF

V: TRBV18
D: TRBD2
size: few
J: TRBJ2-1
DNA: TGTGCCAGCTCACCGCTGGCCGGGACTAGCCCCAATGAGCAGTTCTTC
CDR3: CASSPLAGTSPNEQFF

V: TRBV5-1
D: TRBD1
size: -
J: TRBJ1-1
DNA: TGCGCCAGCATGCAGGGGGGGAACACTGAAGCTTTCTTT
CDR3: CASMQGGNTEAFF

V: TRBV12-3/TRBV12-4
D: -
size: few
J: TRBJ1-3
DNA: TGTGCCAGCAGTTTATCAGGGGCTGGAAACACCATATATTTT
CDR3: CASSLSGAGNTIYF

V: TRBV2
D: TRBD1
size: many
J: TRBJ2-1
DNA: TGTGCCAGCAGTTCAGGACAGGGGTACAATGAGCAGTTCTTC
CDR3: CASSSGQGYNEQFF

V: TRBV28
D: -
size: -
J: TRBJ2-5
DNA: TGTGCCAGCCGGCCGACGGAGCAAGAGACCCAGTACTTC
CDR3: CASRPTEQETQYF

V: TRBV20-1
D: -
size: -
J: TRBJ2-7
DNA: TGCAGTCAGCTAGCTTTGAGCTCCTACGAGCAGTACTTC
CDR3: CSQLALSSYEQYF